This section outlines one T cell receptor beta chain sequence together with its context. Recruitment covered about two dozen US areas and drew participants whose ages spanned roughly 18 to 95 years. This sample is drawn from a study of blood T cell repertoires in COVID-19. On the study more broadly: PBMCs, B-cell-depleted T cells, or T cells were the source of the cDNA or gDNA that made up the material.

Original handling: Quantification of nucleated cells was approximated via reference gene primer amplification. The repertoire was sequenced with immunoSEQ multiplex PCR; TCRdb's copy has only in-frame clones and lacks some. V and J calls plus clone size are reproduced from that table; the DNA served to infer D and trimming. The top ten hold approximately 2.3% of the sample, which has 230,000 or so clones, around 88% seen once. There are 11 residues in the CDR3. CDR1 is SGHKS, CDR2 YYEKEE, per germline (reference sequence). V lost 1 base and J lost 6, with 5 bases in between. This receptor was identified in a woman between 35 and 50 years old with acute COVID-19. The sequencing sample was made of PBMCs or T cells enriched from blood (not recorded which). This chain connects TRBV5-5 to TRBJ2-7; unclear D gene. Here the CDR3 reads CASSLSREQYF. The CDR3 DNA follows: TGTGCCAGCAGCTTGTCTCGCGAGCAGTACTTC.